This entry describes one T cell receptor beta chain. The authors' processing: Scientists estimated how many nucleated cells there were by amplifying reference gene primers. TCRdb's copy holds only in-frame clones and misses some; the assay was immunoSEQ multiplex PCR. Clone size and the V and J calls come from that table; the DNA yielded D and trimming. This table holds some 15,000 clones, approximately 86% found once. The data are from a study of blood T cell repertoires in COVID-19. At the level of the study: The origin of the acute and convalescent COVID-19 samples was the United States, Italy and Spain. From T cells, B-cell-depleted T cells, or PBMCs came the material, which was cDNA or gDNA.

Germline CDR1 and CDR2: GTSNPN and SVGIG (reference sequence). The CDR3 is 21 amino acids. V lost 5 bases and J lost 6; bases outside the gene matches: 30. Input material: peripheral blood. This receptor was identified in a human donor in a cohort sampled during active COVID-19. The V call is TRBV30, the J call TRBJ2-5; 10 positions agree with TRBD1. As DNA, the CDR3 is TGTGCCTGGGTCGATTGGGACAGGGGCTTTGTCGGGACTAGGGGGGGGCAGACCCAGTACTTC. This codes for CAWVDWDRGFVGTRGGQTQYF.